Sequencing of this TCR beta chain was carried out in a study of shared clonotypes between healthy human individuals. Points from the study as a whole: Clonotype sharing among donors was expected to depend on sequencing depth.

Among the donors, all were Caucasian adults who lived in Nashville, Tennessee. Running of the assay took place at deep level. Splitting of each subset's genomic DNA was done evenly across several immunoSEQ plates. The table came from immunoSEQ multiplex PCR; TCRdb's copy has only in-frame clones and leaves some out. The data contain 530,000 or so clones, 75% to 80% of them singletons. Details on this clone: The antigen is not known.

J was trimmed by 3 bases and V by 5 bases; bases with no gene match: 6. Germline V gene sequence: CDR1 SEHNR, CDR2 FQNEAQ (reference sequence). The CDR3 loop spans 14 amino acids. The sequence derives from a woman aged 40 to 50 in good health. Some clones in this sample may be carry-over from other donors' samples. V gene TRBV7-9 combines with J gene TRBJ2-7; TRBD1 matches 8 bases. Specimen: PBMCs. Here the CDR3 reads CASSRPGQGYEQYF. DNA of the CDR3: TGTGCCAGCAGCCGCCCCGGACAGGGCTACGAGCAGTACTTC.